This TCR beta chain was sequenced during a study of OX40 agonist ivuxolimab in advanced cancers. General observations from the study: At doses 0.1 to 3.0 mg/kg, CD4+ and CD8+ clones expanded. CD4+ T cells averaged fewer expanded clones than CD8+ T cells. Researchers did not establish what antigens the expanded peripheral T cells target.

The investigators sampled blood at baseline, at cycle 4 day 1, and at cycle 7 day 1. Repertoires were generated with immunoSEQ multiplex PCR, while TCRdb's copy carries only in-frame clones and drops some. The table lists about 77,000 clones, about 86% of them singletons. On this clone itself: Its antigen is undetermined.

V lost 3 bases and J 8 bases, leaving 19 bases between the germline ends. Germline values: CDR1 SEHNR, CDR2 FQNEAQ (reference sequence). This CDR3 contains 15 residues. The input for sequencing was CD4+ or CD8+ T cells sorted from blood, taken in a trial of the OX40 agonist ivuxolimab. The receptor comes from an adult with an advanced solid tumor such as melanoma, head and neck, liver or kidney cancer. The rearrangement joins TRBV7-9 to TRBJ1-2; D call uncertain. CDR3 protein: CASSFSLGGSRGYTF. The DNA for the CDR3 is TGTGCCAGCAGCTTTAGTCTCGGCGGGAGCCGGGGCTACACCTTC.